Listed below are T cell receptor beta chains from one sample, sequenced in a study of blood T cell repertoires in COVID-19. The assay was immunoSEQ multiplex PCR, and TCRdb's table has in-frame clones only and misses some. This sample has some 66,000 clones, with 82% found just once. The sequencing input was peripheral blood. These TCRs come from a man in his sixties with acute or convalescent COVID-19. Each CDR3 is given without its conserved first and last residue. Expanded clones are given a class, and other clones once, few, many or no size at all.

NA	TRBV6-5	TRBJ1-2	ATLRQNYGYT
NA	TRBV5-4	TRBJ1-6	ASSTPGQGLNNSPLH
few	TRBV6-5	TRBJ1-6	ASSYGPGDNSPLH
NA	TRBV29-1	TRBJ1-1	SVEDLGKNTEAF
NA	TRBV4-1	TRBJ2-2	ASSQATGVVSGELF
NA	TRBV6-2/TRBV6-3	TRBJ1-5	ASSLGGWNQPQH
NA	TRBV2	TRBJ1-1	AGSSPKAF
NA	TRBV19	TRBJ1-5	ASSIMVRGDSNQPQH
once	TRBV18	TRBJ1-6	ASSPGDRSNSPLH
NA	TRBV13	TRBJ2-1	ASSAGVRAGGHSEQF
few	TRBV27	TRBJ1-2	ASSPQGAFGYGYT
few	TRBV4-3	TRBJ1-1	ASSQEWAGGLTEAF
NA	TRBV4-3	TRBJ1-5	ASSQGRGRDGQPQH
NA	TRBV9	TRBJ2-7	ASNMGDRTYEQY
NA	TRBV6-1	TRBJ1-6	ASSEVVGQALPLH
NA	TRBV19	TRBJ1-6	ASRPAGGDNSPLH
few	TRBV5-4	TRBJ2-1	ASSRTGGYYNEQF
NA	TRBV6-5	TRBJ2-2	ASCPQRVNTGELF
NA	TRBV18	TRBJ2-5	ASSAVRQETQY
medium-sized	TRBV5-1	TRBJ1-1	ASSSQDRDAEAF
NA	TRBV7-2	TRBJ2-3	ASSFQRGNTDTQY
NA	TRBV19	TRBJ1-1	ASSIGGRERNTEAF
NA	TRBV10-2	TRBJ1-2	ASSESSPREGYT
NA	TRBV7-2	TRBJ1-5	ASSLVGDPGQPQH
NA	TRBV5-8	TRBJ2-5	ASSPRTSRTETQY
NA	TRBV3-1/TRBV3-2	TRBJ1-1	ASSKTADTEAF
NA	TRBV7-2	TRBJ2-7	ASSSRLDYEQY
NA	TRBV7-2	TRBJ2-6	ASSLVRGGLGSGANVLT
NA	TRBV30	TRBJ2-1	AWSARVEQF
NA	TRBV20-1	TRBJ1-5	SASHGGNSNQPQH
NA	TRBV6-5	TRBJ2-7	ASILPGQGTYEQY
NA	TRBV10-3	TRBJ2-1	AISVRRGTVTNEQF
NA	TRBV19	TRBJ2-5	ASSQGPQETQY
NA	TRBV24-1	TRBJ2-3	ATSRASGGAVADTQY
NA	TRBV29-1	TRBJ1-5	SVGGPSQPQH
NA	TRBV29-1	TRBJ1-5	SGQEGNQPQH
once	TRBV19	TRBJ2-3	ASSIDTRPDTQY
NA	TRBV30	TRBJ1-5	AWSVVSAGLGNQPQH
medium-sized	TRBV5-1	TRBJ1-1	ASFRDRGTEAF
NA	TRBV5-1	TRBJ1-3	ASSLGQTGNTIY
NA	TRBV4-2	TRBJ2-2	ASSQPGGTNTGELF
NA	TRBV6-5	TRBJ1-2	ASETGTGYGYT
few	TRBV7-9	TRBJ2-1	ASSLAQGTGGNEQF